By share, the clone carrying this T cell receptor (beta chain) counts as medium-sized. Its antigen is currently unknown. TCRdb independently ran MiXCR on the 5' RACE reads; one entry per CDR3 protein. The sample shows roughly 8,200 distinct CDR3 sequences, 55% to 80% of them seen only once. Study-level results: Larger-cohort validation covered only one TCR beta V-J rearrangement.

Germline CDR1 is MGHRA and CDR2 is YSYEKL. The CDR3 extends over 18 amino acids. The J segment lost 7 bases and the V segment lost 1 base, leaving 18 bases of the junction unmatched. The sample taken for sequencing was tumor-infiltrating naive CD4+ T cells sorted from the breast tumor. As to subset: naive CD4+ T cells, CD4+CD45RA+CD25-. The gene calls are TRBV4-1 and TRBJ2-7, with TRBD2 identical over 8 bases. The clonotype comes from a female donor with breast cancer. DNA of the CDR3: TGCGCCAGCAGCCAAGTGGCTAGCGGGTTCCCAAACGCGGGGGAGCAGTACTTC. Translated: CASSQVASGFPNAGEQYF.